This T cell receptor (beta chain) was profiled in a study of T cells in tuberculosis. About the study: CD1B tetramers identified T cells specific for mycobacterial lipid GMM.

Specified time point: new active TB diagnosis, blood taken before or within 7 days of starting treatment. The length of the CDR3 is 16 residues. Germline CDR1 SGHDT, CDR2 YYEEEE. V was cut by 6 bases and J by 7 bases, with 23 bases left in between. Profiling relied on immunoSEQ multiplex PCR, and the TCRdb table lists in-frame clones only, not all of them. The sample includes more than 35,000 clones, approximately 93% of them seen just once. The sample here was PBMCs, taken at tuberculosis diagnosis. V gene TRBV5-6 combines with J gene TRBJ2-1; possibly TRBD2 for D (7 bases). The TCR was taken from an adult with tuberculosis. The CDR3 nucleotides are TGTGCCAGCACAGACCAAGGGGGAGGGTCTCGGAATGAGCAGTTCTTC. This translates into CASTDQGGGSRNEQFF.